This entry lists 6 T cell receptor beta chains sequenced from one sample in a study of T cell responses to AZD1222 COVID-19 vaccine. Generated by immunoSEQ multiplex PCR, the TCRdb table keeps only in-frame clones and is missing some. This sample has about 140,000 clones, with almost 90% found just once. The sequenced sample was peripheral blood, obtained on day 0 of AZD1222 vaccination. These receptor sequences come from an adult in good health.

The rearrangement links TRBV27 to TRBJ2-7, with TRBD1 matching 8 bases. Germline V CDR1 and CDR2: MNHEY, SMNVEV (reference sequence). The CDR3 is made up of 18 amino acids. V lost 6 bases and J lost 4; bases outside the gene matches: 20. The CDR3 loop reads CASSPGWGTGSFWYEQYF. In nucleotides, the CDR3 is TGTGCCAGCAGCCCAGGGTGGGGGACAGGTAGTTTCTGGTACGAGCAGTACTTC.

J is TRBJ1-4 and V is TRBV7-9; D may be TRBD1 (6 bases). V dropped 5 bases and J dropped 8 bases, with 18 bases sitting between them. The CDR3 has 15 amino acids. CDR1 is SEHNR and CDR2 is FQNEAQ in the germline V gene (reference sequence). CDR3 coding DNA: TGTGCCAGCAGCCCCGGACAGACGTTTTACGAAAAACTGTTTTTT. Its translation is CASSPGQTFYEKLFF.

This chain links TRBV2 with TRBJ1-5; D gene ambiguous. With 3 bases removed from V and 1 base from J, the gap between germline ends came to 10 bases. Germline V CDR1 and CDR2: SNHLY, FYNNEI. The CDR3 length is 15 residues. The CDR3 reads CASSDVMMSNQPQHF. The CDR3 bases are TGTGCCAGCAGTGACGTGATGATGAGCAATCAGCCCCAGCATTTT.

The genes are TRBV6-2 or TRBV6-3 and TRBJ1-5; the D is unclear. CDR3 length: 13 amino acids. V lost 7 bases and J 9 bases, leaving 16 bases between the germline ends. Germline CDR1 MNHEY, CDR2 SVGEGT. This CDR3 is CASTPDKVVPQHF. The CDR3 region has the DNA TGTGCCAGCACCCCAGATAAGGTTGTGCCCCAGCATTTT.

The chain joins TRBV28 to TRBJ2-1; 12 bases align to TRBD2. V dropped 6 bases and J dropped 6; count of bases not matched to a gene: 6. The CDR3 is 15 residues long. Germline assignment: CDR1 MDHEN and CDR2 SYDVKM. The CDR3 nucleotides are TGTGCCAGCAGAGGCCAACTAGCGGGGGGCAATGAGCAGTTCTTC. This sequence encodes CASRGQLAGGNEQFF.

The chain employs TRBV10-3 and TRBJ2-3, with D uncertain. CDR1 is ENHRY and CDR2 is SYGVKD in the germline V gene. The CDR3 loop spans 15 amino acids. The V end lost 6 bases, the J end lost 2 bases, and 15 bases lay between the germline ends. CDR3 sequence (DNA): TGTGCCATCAGCTCCGCTGCGGACGCCACAGATACGCAGTATTTT. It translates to CAISSAADATDTQYF.